The subject of this entry is one TCR beta chain. The antigen is not known. These data belong to a study of cytomegalovirus exposure and HLA in healthy donors. Whole-study results and caveats: In a later analysis, 16,951 TCR beta sequences were associated with HLA alleles at 0.05 false discovery rate. TCR beta chain V- and J-gene trimming was linked, in a later analysis, to a missense variant in DCLRE1C.

PCR amplification relied on 60 Vbeta primers (plus 13 Jbeta primers). Assay used: immunoSEQ multiplex PCR; TCRdb lists only in-frame clones, some missing. Among over 90,000 clones listed, more than 65% were seen once. Germline CDR1 is KGHSH and CDR2 is LQKENI. The V gene lost 3 bases and the J gene lost 5 bases, with 20 bases spanning the gap. There are 16 residues in the CDR3. Specimen: PBMCs. The rearrangement uses TRBV18 and TRBJ2-7; tentatively, D is TRBD1 (7 bases). The source of this sequence is a woman between 18 and 29 years old in good health and CMV-seropositive. The CDR3 loop is CASSPPGGGFKNEQYF. Written as DNA, the CDR3 is TGTGCCAGCTCACCGCCAGGGGGAGGATTCAAGAACGAGCAGTACTTC.